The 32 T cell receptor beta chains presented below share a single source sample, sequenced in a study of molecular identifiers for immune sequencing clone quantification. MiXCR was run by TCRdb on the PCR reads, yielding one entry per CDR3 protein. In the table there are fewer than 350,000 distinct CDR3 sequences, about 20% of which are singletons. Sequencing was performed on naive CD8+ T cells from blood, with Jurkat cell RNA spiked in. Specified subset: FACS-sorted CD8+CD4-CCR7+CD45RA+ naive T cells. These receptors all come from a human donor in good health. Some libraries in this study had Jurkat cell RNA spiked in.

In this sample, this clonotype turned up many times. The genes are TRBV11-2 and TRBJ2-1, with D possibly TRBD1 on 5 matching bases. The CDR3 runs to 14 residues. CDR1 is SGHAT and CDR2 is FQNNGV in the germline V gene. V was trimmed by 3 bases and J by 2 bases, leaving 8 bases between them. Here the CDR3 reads CASSLLGPYNEQFF. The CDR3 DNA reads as TGTGCCAGCAGCTTGTTGGGGCCCTACAATGAGCAGTTCTTC. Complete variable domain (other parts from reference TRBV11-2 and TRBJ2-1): EAGVAQSPRYKIIEKRQSVAFWCNPISGHATLYWYQQILGQGPKLLIQFQNNGVVDDSQLPKDRFSAERLKGVDSTLKIQPAKLEDSAVYLCASSLLGPYNEQFFGPGTRLTVL.

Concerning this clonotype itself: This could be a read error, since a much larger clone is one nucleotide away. For the CDR3, the DNA is TGTGCCAGCAAGACAGCGGACAGCTTCTATGGCTACGCCTTC. It translates to CASKTADSFYGYAF. The chain couples TRBV6-2 or TRBV6-3 to TRBJ1-2; D perhaps matches TRBD1 (6 bases). CDR3 length: 14 residues. CDR1 and CDR2 from the germline V gene are MNHEY and SVGEGT.

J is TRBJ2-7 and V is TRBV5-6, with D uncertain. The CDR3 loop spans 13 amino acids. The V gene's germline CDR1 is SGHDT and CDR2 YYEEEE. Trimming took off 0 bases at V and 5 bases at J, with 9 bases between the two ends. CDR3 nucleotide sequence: TGTGCCAGCAGCTTGGCCCAGAGCCACGAGCAGTACTTC. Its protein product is CASSLAQSHEQYF. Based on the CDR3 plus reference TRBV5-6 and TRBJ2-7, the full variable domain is DAGVTQSPTHLIKTRGQQVTLRCSPKSGHDTVSWYQQALGQGPQFIFQYYEEEERQRGNFPDRFSGHQFPNYSSELNVNALLLGDSALYLCASSLAQSHEQYFGPGTRLTVT.

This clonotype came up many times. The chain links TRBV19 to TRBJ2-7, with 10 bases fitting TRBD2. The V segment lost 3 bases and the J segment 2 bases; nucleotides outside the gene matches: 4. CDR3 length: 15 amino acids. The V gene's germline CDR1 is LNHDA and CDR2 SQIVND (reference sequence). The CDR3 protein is CASSIGLAGAYEQYF. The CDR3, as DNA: TGTGCCAGTAGTATTGGTCTAGCGGGGGCCTACGAGCAGTACTTC.

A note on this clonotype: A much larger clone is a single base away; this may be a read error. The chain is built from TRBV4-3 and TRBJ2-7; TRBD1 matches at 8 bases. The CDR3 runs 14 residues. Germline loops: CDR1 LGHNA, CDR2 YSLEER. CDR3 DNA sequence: TGCGCCAGCAGCCAAGATTTCAGGGGGCACGAGCGGTACTTC. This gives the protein CASSQDFRGHERYF.

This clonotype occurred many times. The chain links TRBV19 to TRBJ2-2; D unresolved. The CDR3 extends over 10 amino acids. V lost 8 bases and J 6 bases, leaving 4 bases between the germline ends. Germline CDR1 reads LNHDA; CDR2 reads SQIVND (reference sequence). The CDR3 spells CASRSGELFF. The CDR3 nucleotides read TGTGCCAGTCGATCCGGGGAGCTGTTTTTT.

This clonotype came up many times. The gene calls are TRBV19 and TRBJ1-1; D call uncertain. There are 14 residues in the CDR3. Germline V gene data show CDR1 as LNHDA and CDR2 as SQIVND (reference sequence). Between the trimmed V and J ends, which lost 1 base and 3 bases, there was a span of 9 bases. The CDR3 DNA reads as TGTGCCAGTAGTATAGCCAGGACGGACACTGAAGCTTTCTTT. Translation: CASSIARTDTEAFF.

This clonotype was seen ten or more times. In DNA form, the CDR3 reads TGTGCCAGCAGCTTGGCCGGAGGTAACGAGCAGTACTTC. It is translated as CASSLAGGNEQYF. V and J are TRBV5-6 and TRBJ2-7; D is perhaps TRBD2 (5 bases). Germline CDR1 SGHDT, CDR2 YYEEEE. Trimming took 0 bases from V and 5 from J, leaving 9 bases between them. The CDR3 loop spans 13 amino acids.

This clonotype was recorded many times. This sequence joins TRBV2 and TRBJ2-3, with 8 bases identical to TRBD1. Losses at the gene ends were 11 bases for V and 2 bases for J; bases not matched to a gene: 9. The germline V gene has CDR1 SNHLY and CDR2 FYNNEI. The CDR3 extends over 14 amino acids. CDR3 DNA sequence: TGTGCCTTCAATGACAGGGGAGCCACAGATACGCAGTATTTT. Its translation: CAFNDRGATDTQYF.

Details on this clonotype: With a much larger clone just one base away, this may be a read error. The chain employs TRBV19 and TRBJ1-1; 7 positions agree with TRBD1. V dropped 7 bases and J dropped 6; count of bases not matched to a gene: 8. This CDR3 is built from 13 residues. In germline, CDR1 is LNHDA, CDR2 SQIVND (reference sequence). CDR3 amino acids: CASNQGGVPEAFF. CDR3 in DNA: TGTGCCAGTAATCAAGGGGGCGTCCCTGAAGCTTTCTTT.

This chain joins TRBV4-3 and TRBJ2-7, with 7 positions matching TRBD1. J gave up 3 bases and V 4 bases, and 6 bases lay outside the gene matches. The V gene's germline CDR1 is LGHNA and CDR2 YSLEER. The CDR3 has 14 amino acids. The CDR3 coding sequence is TGCGCCAGCAGCCCCGACAGGGCGCACTACGAGCAGTACTTC. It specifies CASSPDRAHYEQYF.

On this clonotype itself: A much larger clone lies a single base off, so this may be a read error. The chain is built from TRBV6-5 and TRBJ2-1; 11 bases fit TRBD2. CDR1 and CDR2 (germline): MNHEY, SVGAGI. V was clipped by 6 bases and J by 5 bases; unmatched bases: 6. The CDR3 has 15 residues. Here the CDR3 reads CASSYGLAGHNEQFF. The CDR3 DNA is TGTGCCAGCAGCTACGGACTAGCGGGTCACAATGAGCAGTTCTTC.

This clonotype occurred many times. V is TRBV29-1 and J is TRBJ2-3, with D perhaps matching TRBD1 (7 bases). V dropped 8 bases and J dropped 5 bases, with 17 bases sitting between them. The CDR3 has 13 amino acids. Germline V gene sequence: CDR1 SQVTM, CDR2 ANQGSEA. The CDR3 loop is CSPQDRRGDTQYF. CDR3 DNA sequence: TGCAGCCCCCAGGACAGGAGGGGAGATACGCAGTATTTT.

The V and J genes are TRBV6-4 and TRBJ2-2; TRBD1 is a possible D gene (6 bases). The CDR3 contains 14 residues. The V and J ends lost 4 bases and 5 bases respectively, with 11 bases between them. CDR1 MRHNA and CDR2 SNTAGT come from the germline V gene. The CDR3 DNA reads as TGTGCCAGCAGTGGGACAGCCAGGACCGGGGAGCTGTTTTTT. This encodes CASSGTARTGELFF.

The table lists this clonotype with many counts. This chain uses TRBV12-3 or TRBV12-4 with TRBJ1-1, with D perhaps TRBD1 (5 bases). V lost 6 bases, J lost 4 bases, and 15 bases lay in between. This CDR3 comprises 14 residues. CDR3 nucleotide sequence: TGTGCCAGCAGCCCCACTGGGACTTTCACTGAAGCTTTCTTT. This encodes CASSPTGTFTEAFF.

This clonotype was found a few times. In DNA, the CDR3 is TGTGCCAGCATCATCCCGCTAACGACAGACCCTGCGGGGGATACGCAGTATTTT. Translation gives CASIIPLTTDPAGDTQYF. This sequence joins TRBV7-9 and TRBJ2-3; TRBD2 is a possible D gene (6 bases). The CDR3 consists of 18 residues. Trimming removed 7 bases at V and 6 bases at J, with 29 bases between. CDR1 and CDR2 (germline): SEHNR, FQNEAQ (reference sequence). The full variable domain, completed using reference TRBV7-9 and TRBJ2-3, is DTGVSQNPRHKITKRGQNVTFRCDPISEHNRLYWYRQTLGQGPEFLTYFQNEAQLEKSRLLSDRFSAERPKGSFSTLEIQRTEQGDSAMYLCASIIPLTTDPAGDTQYFGPGTRLTVL.

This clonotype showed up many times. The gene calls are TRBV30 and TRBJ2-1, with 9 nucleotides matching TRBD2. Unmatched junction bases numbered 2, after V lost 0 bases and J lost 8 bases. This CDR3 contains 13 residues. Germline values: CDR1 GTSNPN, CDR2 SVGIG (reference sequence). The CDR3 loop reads CAWSVAGGDEQFF. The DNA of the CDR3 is TGTGCCTGGAGTGTAGCGGGGGGTGATGAGCAGTTCTTC.

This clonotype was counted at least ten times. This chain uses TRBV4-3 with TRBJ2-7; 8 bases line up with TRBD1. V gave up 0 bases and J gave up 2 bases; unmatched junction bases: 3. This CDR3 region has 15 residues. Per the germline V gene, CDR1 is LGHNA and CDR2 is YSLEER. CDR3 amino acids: CASSQDEQGAYEQYF. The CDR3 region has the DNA TGCGCCAGCAGCCAAGATGAACAGGGGGCCTACGAGCAGTACTTC.

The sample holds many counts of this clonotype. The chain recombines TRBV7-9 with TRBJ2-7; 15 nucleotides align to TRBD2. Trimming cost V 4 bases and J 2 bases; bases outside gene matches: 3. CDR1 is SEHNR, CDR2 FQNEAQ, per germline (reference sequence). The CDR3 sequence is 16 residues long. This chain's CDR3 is CASSSRTSGRAYEQYF. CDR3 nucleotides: TGTGCCAGCAGCTCCCGGACTAGCGGGAGGGCCTACGAGCAGTACTTC.

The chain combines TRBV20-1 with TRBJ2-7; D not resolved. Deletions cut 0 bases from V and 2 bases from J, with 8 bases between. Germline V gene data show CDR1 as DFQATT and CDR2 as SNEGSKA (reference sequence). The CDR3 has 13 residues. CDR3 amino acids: CSAREDGTYEQYF. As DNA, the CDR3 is TGCAGTGCTAGAGAGGACGGAACCTACGAGCAGTACTTC.

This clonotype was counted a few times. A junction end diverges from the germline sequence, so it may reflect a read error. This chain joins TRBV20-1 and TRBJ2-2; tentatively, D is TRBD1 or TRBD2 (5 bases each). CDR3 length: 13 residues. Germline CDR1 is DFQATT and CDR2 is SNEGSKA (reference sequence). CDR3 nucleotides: TGCAGAGCTAGAGATGGGGGTACCGGGGAGCTGTTTTTT. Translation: CRARDGGTGELFF.

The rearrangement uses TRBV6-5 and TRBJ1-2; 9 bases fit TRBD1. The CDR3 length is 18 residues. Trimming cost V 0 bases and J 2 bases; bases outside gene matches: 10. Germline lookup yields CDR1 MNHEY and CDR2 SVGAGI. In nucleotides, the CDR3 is TGTGCCAGCAGTTACTCGTCGGGACAGGGACTGTACAACTATGGCTACACCTTC. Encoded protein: CASSYSSGQGLYNYGYTF.

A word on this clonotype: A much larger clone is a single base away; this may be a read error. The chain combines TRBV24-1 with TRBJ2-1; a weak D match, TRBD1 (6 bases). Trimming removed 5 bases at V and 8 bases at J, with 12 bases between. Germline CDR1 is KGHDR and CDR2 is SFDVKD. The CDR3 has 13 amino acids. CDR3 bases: TGTGCCACCAGTGCTATGACAGGACATGAGCAGTTCTTC. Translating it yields CATSAMTGHEQFF.

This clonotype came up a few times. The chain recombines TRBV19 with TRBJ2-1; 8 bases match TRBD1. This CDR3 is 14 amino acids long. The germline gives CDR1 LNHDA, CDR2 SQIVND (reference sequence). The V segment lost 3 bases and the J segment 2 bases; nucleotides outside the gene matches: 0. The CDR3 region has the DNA TGTGCCAGTAGTATGACAGGGGCCTACAATGAGCAGTTCTTC. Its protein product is CASSMTGAYNEQFF.

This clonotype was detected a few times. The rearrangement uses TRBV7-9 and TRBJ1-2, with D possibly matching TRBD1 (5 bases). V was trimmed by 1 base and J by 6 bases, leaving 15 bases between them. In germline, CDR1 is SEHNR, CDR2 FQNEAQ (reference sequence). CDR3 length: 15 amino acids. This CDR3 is CASSLVGRQGDGYTF. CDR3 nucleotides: TGTGCCAGCAGCTTAGTAGGCAGGCAGGGTGATGGCTACACCTTC.

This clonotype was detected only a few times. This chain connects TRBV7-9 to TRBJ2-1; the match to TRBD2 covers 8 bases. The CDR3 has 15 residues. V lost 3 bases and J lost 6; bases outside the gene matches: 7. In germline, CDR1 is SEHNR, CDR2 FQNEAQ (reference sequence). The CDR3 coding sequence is TGTGCCAGCAGCTTTCAGAGCGGGAGTAGCAATGAGCAGTTCTTC. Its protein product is CASSFQSGSSNEQFF.

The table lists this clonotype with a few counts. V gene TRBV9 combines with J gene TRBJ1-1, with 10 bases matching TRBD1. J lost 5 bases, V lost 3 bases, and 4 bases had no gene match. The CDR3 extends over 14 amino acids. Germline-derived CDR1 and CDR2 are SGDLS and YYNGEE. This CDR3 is CASSEDRGGTEAFF. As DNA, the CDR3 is TGTGCCAGCAGCGAGGACAGGGGGGGTACTGAAGCTTTCTTT. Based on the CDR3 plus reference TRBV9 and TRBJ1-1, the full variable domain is DSGVTQTPKHLITATGQRVTLRCSPRSGDLSVYWYQQSLDQGLQFLIQYYNGEERAKGNILERFSAQQFPDLHSELNLSSLELGDSALYFCASSEDRGGTEAFFGQGTRLTVV.

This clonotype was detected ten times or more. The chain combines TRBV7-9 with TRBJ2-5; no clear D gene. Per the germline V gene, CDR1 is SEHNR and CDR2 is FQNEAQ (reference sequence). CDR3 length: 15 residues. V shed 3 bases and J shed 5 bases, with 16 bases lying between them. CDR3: CASSFTLGPGETQYF. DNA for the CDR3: TGTGCCAGCAGCTTCACCCTAGGTCCGGGTGAGACCCAGTACTTC.

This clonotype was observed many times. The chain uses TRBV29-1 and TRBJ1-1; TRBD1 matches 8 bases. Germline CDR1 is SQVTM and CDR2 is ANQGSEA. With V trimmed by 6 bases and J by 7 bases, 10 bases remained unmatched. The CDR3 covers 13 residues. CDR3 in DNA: TGCAGCGTCGACAGGGGTTGGGTTAATGAAGCTTTCTTT. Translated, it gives CSVDRGWVNEAFF.

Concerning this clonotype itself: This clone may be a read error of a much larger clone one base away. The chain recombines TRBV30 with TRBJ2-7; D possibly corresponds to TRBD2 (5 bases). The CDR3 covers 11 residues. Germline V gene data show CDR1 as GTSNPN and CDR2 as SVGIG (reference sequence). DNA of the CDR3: TGTGCCGGGAGTGTAAATGTGGAGCAGTACTTC. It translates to CAGSVNVEQYF. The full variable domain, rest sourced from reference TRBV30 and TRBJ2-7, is SQTIHQWPATLVQPVGSPLSLECTVEGTSNPNLYWYRQAAGRGLQLLFYSVGIGQISSEVPQNLSASRPQDRQFILSSKKLLLSDSGFYLCAGSVNVEQYFGPGTRLTVT.

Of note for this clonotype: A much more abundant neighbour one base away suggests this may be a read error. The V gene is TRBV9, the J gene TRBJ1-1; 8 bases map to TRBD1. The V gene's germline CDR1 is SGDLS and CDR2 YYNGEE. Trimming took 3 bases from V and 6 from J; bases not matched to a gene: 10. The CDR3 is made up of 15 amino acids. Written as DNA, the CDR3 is TGTGCCAGCAGCGCGACAGGGGCAATAGCGGCTGAAGCTTTCTTT. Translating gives CASSATGAIAAEAFF.

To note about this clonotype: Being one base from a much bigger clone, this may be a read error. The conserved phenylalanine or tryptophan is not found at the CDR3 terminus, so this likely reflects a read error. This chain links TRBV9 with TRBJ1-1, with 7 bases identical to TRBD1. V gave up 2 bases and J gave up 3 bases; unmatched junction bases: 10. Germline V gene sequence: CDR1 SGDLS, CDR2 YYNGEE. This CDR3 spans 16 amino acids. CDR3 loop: CASSVARDSTHTEAFS. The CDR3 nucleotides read TGTGCCAGCAGCGTCGCTCGGGACAGTACTCACACTGAAGCTTTCTCT.